This record covers a single T cell receptor beta chain. Antigen: not known. This entry comes from a study of PD-1 blockade in classical Hodgkin lymphoma. Study results and caveats: When set against healthy donors, newly diagnosed patients were reported to show lower baseline TCR diversity.

Some clones are missing from TCRdb's copy, which holds only in-frame ones; the method was immunoSEQ multiplex PCR. The data contain 4,900 or so clones, over 60% of them singletons. The time point is: cycle 4 day 1 (C4D1), after five to seven weeks of nivolumab. Every patient experienced relapse after autologous stem cell transplantation, and brentuximab vedotin exposure varied. It was by magnetic negative selection that CD8+ T cells were isolated from thawed PBMCs. Germline V gene sequence: CDR1 SNHLY, CDR2 FYNNEI. This CDR3 comprises 15 residues. Trimming removed 1 base from V and 13 bases from J, with 17 bases in between.

The starting material was CD8+ T cells from blood, obtained before the fourth cycle of nivolumab. The J gene is TRBJ1-6, the V gene TRBV2; D is ambiguous. The clonotype originates from a human donor with classical Hodgkin lymphoma. The CDR3 reads CASSEVGRRMGPLHF. CDR3 DNA: TGTGCCAGCAGTGAAGTGGGTAGGAGGATGGGGCCCCTCCACTTT.